The 30 T cell receptor beta chains below come from one sample, sequenced in a study of regulatory T cells in long-lasting Graves disease. Documented time point: newly diagnosed GD, antithyroid drugs for less than 3 months. PBMC RNA served as the TCR library source. Construction of the TCR beta libraries employed iRepertoire HTBI primers in conjunction with Arm-PCR of CDR3 regions. TCRdb reprocessed the multiplex PCR reads with MiXCR, giving one entry per CDR3 protein. The table has fewer than 400,000 distinct CDR3 sequences, 15% to 20% seen once. The material was peripheral blood mononuclear cells (PBMCs), obtained at new diagnosis, from a patient treated with antithyroid drugs. The receptor source for this set is a female donor with Graves disease.

With respect to this clonotype: A much bigger clone sits one base away, suggesting this may be a read error. V is TRBV18 and J is TRBJ2-2; D remains ambiguous. This CDR3 has 14 residues. From germline, CDR1 is KGHSH and CDR2 LQKENI. In DNA form, the CDR3 reads TGTGCCAGCTCATCACCCCCAGCAGACGGGGAGCTGTTTTTT. This encodes CASSSPPADGELFF.

The sample holds many counts of this clonotype. The chain's CDR3 is CASNFGTGGGYTF. CDR3 bases: TGTGCCAGCAACTTCGGGACAGGGGGCGGCTACACCTTC. This chain joins TRBV28 and TRBJ1-2; 12 bases agree with TRBD1. CDR1 MDHEN and CDR2 SYDVKM come from the germline V gene. Trimming took 7 bases from V and 8 from J; bases not matched to a gene: 5. This CDR3 is built from 13 residues.

This clonotype showed up many times. This rearrangement joins TRBV30 to TRBJ2-1; maybe TRBD2 (5 bases). CDR1 and CDR2 from the germline V gene are GTSNPN and SVGIG (reference sequence). This CDR3 region has 15 residues. Trimming pared 0 bases from V and 6 bases from J, leaving 15 bases between. CDR3 coding DNA: TGTGCCTGGAGTGTACTAGACAAAGTGGGCAATGAGCAGTTCTTC. It codes for CAWSVLDKVGNEQFF.

CDR3 DNA: TGTGCCAGCAGGACTGATTGGGACTGGCGTAATACCGGGGAGCTGTTTTTT. It specifies CASRTDWDWRNTGELFF. The chain links TRBV6-1 to TRBJ2-2; possibly TRBD2 for D (6 bases). The germline V gene encodes CDR1 MNHNS and CDR2 SASEGT. The V and J ends lost 6 bases and 5 bases respectively, with 22 bases between them. The CDR3 runs to 17 residues.

The chain links TRBV5-1 to TRBJ1-5, with D uncertain. V was shortened by 2 bases and J by 3 bases, with 12 bases between the two germline ends. Germline V lookup: CDR1 SGHRS, CDR2 YFSETQ. This CDR3 contains 15 residues. Here the CDR3 DNA reads TGCGCCAGCAGCTTTGCGGCAGAAGACAATCAGCCCCAGCATTTT. Its translation: CASSFAAEDNQPQHF.

This clonotype was recorded many times. The V gene is TRBV28, the J gene TRBJ1-2; D is possibly TRBD1 (5 bases). V lost 6 bases and J 4 bases, leaving 12 bases between the germline ends. Germline lookup yields CDR1 MDHEN and CDR2 SYDVKM. CDR3 length equals 13 residues. The DNA of the CDR3 is TGTGCCAGCAGGGGGGGATACATCTATGGCTACACCTTC. It is translated as CASRGGYIYGYTF.

This clonotype was counted only a few times. The chain carries TRBV5-1 and TRBJ2-6; D perhaps matches TRBD1 (6 bases). CDR3 length: 15 residues. The germline V and J ends were trimmed by 1 base and 2 bases, with 7 bases remaining between them. In germline, CDR1 is SGHRS, CDR2 YFSETQ. This chain's CDR3 is CASSLYRAGANVLTF. The CDR3 nucleotides are TGCGCCAGCAGCTTGTACAGGGCTGGGGCCAACGTCCTGACTTTC.

The rearrangement joins TRBV20-1 to TRBJ2-1; a possible D gene is TRBD2 (6 bases). This CDR3 region has 15 residues. The ends were cut back, 3 bases at V and 0 bases at J, with 12 bases in the middle. Germline lookup yields CDR1 DFQATT and CDR2 SNEGSKA (reference sequence). The chain's CDR3 is CSASTAGSSYNEQFF. In nucleotides, the CDR3 is TGCAGTGCTAGTACTGCGGGGTCCTCCTACAATGAGCAGTTCTTC.

This clonotype was detected many times. The rearrangement links TRBV6-2 or TRBV6-3 to TRBJ1-1; possible D gene TRBD1, 5 bases. V was trimmed by 6 bases and J by 3 bases, leaving 11 bases between them. Germline CDR1 is MNHEY and CDR2 is SVGEGT. This CDR3 contains 13 residues. This CDR3 is CASSYSGYTEAFF. The CDR3 DNA sequence: TGTGCCAGCAGCTATTCAGGGTACACTGAAGCTTTCTTT.

This clonotype has at least ten counts. The gene calls are TRBV29-1 and TRBJ2-7; TRBD2 agrees at 10 bases. This CDR3 has 17 amino acids. Per germline, CDR1 SQVTM and CDR2 ANQGSEA. V dropped 6 bases and J dropped 0; count of bases not matched to a gene: 14. The CDR3: CSVGRRLAGEDSYEQYF. In DNA form, the CDR3 reads TGCAGCGTCGGAAGAAGGCTAGCGGGAGAGGACTCCTACGAGCAGTACTTC.

This clonotype was observed many times. This chain joins TRBV5-1 and TRBJ2-1, with D hard to call. This CDR3 comprises 15 residues. Trimming stripped 4 bases from V and 3 bases from J, with 14 bases between. Germline loops: CDR1 SGHRS, CDR2 YFSETQ. CDR3 in amino acids: CASSPSATIYNEQFF. CDR3 coding DNA: TGCGCCAGCAGCCCATCCGCTACGATCTACAATGAGCAGTTCTTC.

There are many counts of this clonotype. This sequence joins TRBV10-3 and TRBJ2-5, with a tentative D call TRBD1 (5 bases). In germline, CDR1 is ENHRY, CDR2 SYGVKD. There are 17 residues in the CDR3. V was pared by 0 bases and J by 0 bases, with 14 bases between. CDR3 protein: CAISESSAGLYQETQYF. The CDR3, as DNA: TGTGCCATCAGTGAGTCGTCGGCAGGGCTGTACCAAGAGACCCAGTACTTC.

The chain uses TRBV9 and TRBJ2-1; 10 bases are a match to TRBD1. CDR1 is SGDLS, CDR2 YYNGEE, per germline. This CDR3 region has 15 residues. The V segment lost 2 bases and the J segment 6 bases; nucleotides outside the gene matches: 5. The CDR3 sequence is CASSVTGTGVNEQFF. The CDR3 region has the DNA TGTGCCAGCAGCGTCACCGGGACAGGGGTCAATGAGCAGTTCTTC.

This clonotype was seen at least ten times. The chain recombines TRBV6-1 with TRBJ2-2, with 9 bases lining up with TRBD1. The J segment lost 4 bases and the V segment lost 5 bases, leaving 8 bases of the junction unmatched. The germline gives CDR1 MNHNS, CDR2 SASEGT. The CDR3 covers 16 residues. CDR3 sequence: CASSPRGTGITGELFF. The CDR3 DNA reads as TGTGCCAGCAGTCCCCGCGGGACAGGGATCACCGGGGAGCTGTTTTTT.

This clonotype was counted many times. The chain joins TRBV24-1 to TRBJ2-3; weak D call: TRBD1 (9 bases). The germline gives CDR1 KGHDR, CDR2 SFDVKD. The CDR3 length is 21 residues. Deletions cut 4 bases from V and 6 bases from J, with 34 bases between. CDR3 sequence reads: CATSELLGTGHEREGPDTQYF. The CDR3 region has the DNA TGTGCCACCAGTGAGCTACTCGGGACAGGGCACGAACGGGAGGGCCCGGATACGCAGTATTTT.

This clonotype has ten or more counts. The chain has TRBV6-5 and TRBJ2-1; D possibly corresponds to TRBD2 (6 bases). Germline values: CDR1 MNHEY, CDR2 SVGAGI. The CDR3 is made up of 13 amino acids. Trimming took 0 bases from V and 10 from J, leaving 10 bases between them. This chain's CDR3 is CASSYSGLTEQFF. DNA of the CDR3: TGTGCCAGCAGTTACTCTGGACTAACCGAGCAGTTCTTC.

In this sample, this clonotype turned up many times. This rearrangement joins TRBV20-1 to TRBJ1-2, with D perhaps TRBD1 (6 bases). CDR3 size: 13 residues. Germline loops: CDR1 DFQATT, CDR2 SNEGSKA (reference sequence). With 6 bases removed from V and 0 bases from J, the gap between germline ends came to 11 bases. The CDR3 here is CSATTGSNYGYTF. CDR3 DNA sequence: TGCAGTGCGACGACAGGTTCTAACTATGGCTACACCTTC.

V and J are TRBV7-6 and TRBJ2-7, with 9 bases aligning to TRBD1. The CDR3 spans 14 residues. V was pared by 5 bases and J by 7 bases, with 9 bases of the junction left unmatched. The germline V gene encodes CDR1 SGHVS and CDR2 FNYEAQ. CDR3 sequence reads: CASSPNRGRGEQYF. The CDR3 DNA is TGTGCCAGCAGCCCAAACAGGGGGCGAGGGGAGCAGTACTTC.

This clonotype was seen a few times. The CDR3 region is CASSLAVDYEQYF. The CDR3 DNA reads as TGTGCCAGCAGCTTAGCGGTGGACTACGAGCAGTACTTC. The chain recombines TRBV7-9 with TRBJ2-7; D remains unclear. The CDR3 runs 13 residues. The germline gives CDR1 SEHNR, CDR2 FQNEAQ (reference sequence). V lost 0 bases and J 3 bases, leaving 6 bases between the germline ends.

This clonotype was recorded many times. The genes are TRBV28 and TRBJ1-6; D is unresolved. The CDR3 has 16 residues. Germline CDR1 and CDR2: MDHEN and SYDVKM. V was clipped by 5 bases and J by 9 bases, with 20 bases between them. CDR3 protein: CASSDIRELGGSPLHF. As DNA, the CDR3 is TGTGCCAGCAGTGACATAAGGGAGTTAGGTGGTTCACCCCTCCACTTT.

This clonotype was seen repeatedly, ten times or more. The J gene is TRBJ2-7, the V gene TRBV11-2; the D gene is possibly TRBD2 (6 bases). Germline lookup yields CDR1 SGHAT and CDR2 FQNNGV. The CDR3 covers 15 residues. V was trimmed by 0 bases and J by 2 bases, leaving 11 bases between them. DNA of the CDR3: TGTGCCAGCAGCTTAGAGAGGGACTTAACCTACGAGCAGTACTTC. It specifies CASSLERDLTYEQYF.

For this clonotype: A read error is possible here, since a much larger clone lies one base away. V and J are TRBV9 and TRBJ2-7, with D possibly matching TRBD2 (7 bases). The V and J ends lost 4 bases and 2 bases respectively, with 19 bases between them. This CDR3 is built from 16 residues. The V gene's germline CDR1 is SGDLS and CDR2 YYNGEE. In DNA, the CDR3 is TGTGCCAGCAGCCCAAGTGGGAGGGAGGGGGCCTACGAGCAGTACTTC. Translated: CASSPSGREGAYEQYF.

Notes on this clonotype: This may be a read error: a much more frequent sequence differs by one nucleotide. The chain joins TRBV6-2 or TRBV6-3 to TRBJ1-5, with D maybe TRBD1 (6 bases). Germline lookup yields CDR1 MNHEY and CDR2 SVGEGT. This CDR3 contains 17 residues. The CDR3 reads CASRPRTGQISNQLQHF. CDR3 DNA: TGTGCCAGCAGACCCAGAACTGGACAGATTAGCAATCAGCTCCAGCATTTT.

This clonotype was observed at least ten times. The V and J genes are TRBV12-3 or TRBV12-4 and TRBJ2-2; TRBD2 matches 10 bases. Trimming removed 6 bases from V and 6 bases from J; junction bases left unmatched: 4. This CDR3 comprises 14 residues. DNA of the CDR3: TGTGCCAGCAGACGGACTAGCGGTCCCGGGGAGCTGTTTTTT. As protein: CASRRTSGPGELFF.

This clonotype was counted at least ten times. The genes are TRBV12-3 or TRBV12-4 and TRBJ2-1; TRBD2 might be the D (7 bases). The CDR3 is made up of 14 amino acids. V dropped 6 bases and J dropped 7 bases, with 16 bases sitting between them. The CDR3 region is CASSPEGGRNEQFF. The DNA of the CDR3 is TGTGCCAGCAGCCCCGAGGGGGGGAGGAATGAGCAGTTCTTC.

This clonotype was detected ten times or more. V gene TRBV28 combines with J gene TRBJ2-1; TRBD2 is a possible D gene (5 bases). The CDR3 totals 16 residues. Germline CDR1 and CDR2: MDHEN and SYDVKM. V was trimmed by 7 bases and J by 0 bases, leaving 16 bases between them. The CDR3 DNA reads as TGTGCCAGCAAGCTCCTTAGGGAGAGCTCCTACAATGAGCAGTTCTTC. Translation: CASKLLRESSYNEQFF.

The table lists this clonotype with many counts. The chain uses TRBV27 and TRBJ2-3; the match to TRBD1 covers 9 bases. The CDR3 is 17 amino acids. Looked up from germline, CDR1 is MNHEY and CDR2 is SMNVEV (reference sequence). With V trimmed by 4 bases and J by 3 bases, 11 bases remained unmatched. The CDR3 here is CASSYLGGTGSTDTQYF. DNA for the CDR3: TGTGCCAGCAGTTACCTTGGGGGGACAGGGTCAACAGATACGCAGTATTTT.

This clonotype was counted at least ten times. The chain couples TRBV6-1 to TRBJ1-5; D is perhaps TRBD1 (5 bases). Trimming took 5 bases from V and 2 from J, leaving 13 bases between them. Germline CDR1 MNHNS, CDR2 SASEGT. The length of the CDR3 is 15 residues. CDR3 sequence (DNA): TGTGCCAGCAGTCCGGGGGTAGGGCGCAATCAGCCCCAGCATTTT. Translated: CASSPGVGRNQPQHF.

The CDR3: CASGAKTNEKLFF. CDR3 in DNA: TGTGCCAGCGGGGCCAAGACTAATGAAAAACTGTTTTTT. The chain links TRBV7-9 to TRBJ1-4; possibly TRBD1 for D (5 bases). The CDR3 runs to 13 residues. Germline V gene data show CDR1 as SEHNR and CDR2 as FQNEAQ (reference sequence). V gave up 8 bases and J gave up 2 bases, with 9 bases separating them.

This clonotype was counted at least ten times. The genes are TRBV15 and TRBJ1-1; D ambiguous. The germline V gene has CDR1 LNHNV and CDR2 YYDKDF (reference sequence). Trimming took 0 bases from V and 5 from J, leaving 13 bases between them. The CDR3 loop spans 15 amino acids. The CDR3 loop reads CATSRDRNSWTEAFF. In DNA form, the CDR3 reads TGTGCCACCAGCAGAGATAGGAACTCTTGGACTGAAGCTTTCTTT.